This is a list of T cell receptor beta chains from one sample in a study of vaccination and CD4 T cells after COVID-19. These receptors' targets are unknown. TCRdb recomputed calls from the PCR reads with MiXCR, one row per CDR3 protein. The sample has about 20,000 distinct CDR3 sequences; just under 50% are singletons. The specimen comprised CD4+ T cells from blood, cultured in vitro, sampled before SARS-CoV-2 vaccination. The origin of the receptors is a human donor who had recovered from COVID-19. Each CDR3 is given with its conserved first and last residue. Each record gives: CDR3 DNA, CDR3 protein, D gene, clone size, J gene, V gene. D genes are given only for firm matches. Only some rows state a clone size, as once, few, many or a class for expanded clones.

cdr3_nt: TGTGCCAGCAGCTCAGGGAACTATGGCTACACCTTC
cdr3_aa: CASSSGNYGYTF
d_call: NA
clone_size: few
j_call: TRBJ1-2
v_call: TRBV7-2

cdr3_nt: TGCAGTGCTCGGACTAGCGGGAGTTACACCGGGGAGCTGTTTTTT
cdr3_aa: CSARTSGSYTGELFF
d_call: TRBD2
clone_size: NA
j_call: TRBJ2-2
v_call: TRBV20-1

cdr3_nt: TGTGCCAGCAGTCCTATACAGGGGGCGAACACTGAAGCTTTCTTT
cdr3_aa: CASSPIQGANTEAFF
d_call: TRBD1
clone_size: NA
j_call: TRBJ1-1
v_call: TRBV6-1

cdr3_nt: TGTGCCAGCAGTTTGATTACGTACTCCTACGAGCAGTACTTC
cdr3_aa: CASSLITYSYEQYF
d_call: NA
clone_size: few
j_call: TRBJ2-7
v_call: TRBV11-2

cdr3_nt: TGTGCCAGCAGCTTAGGGGCTTTCGGGAGCAATCAGCCCCAGCATTTT
cdr3_aa: CASSLGAFGSNQPQHF
d_call: NA
clone_size: few
j_call: TRBJ1-5
v_call: TRBV7-2

cdr3_nt: TGTGCCAGCAGCTACGGGGCCCAGGCGGGCACTGAAGCTTTCTTT
cdr3_aa: CASSYGAQAGTEAFF
d_call: NA
clone_size: few
j_call: TRBJ1-1
v_call: TRBV9

cdr3_nt: TGTGCCAGCAGTGATGGTCGGGGAATTGGATCACCCCTCCACTTT
cdr3_aa: CASSDGRGIGSPLHF
d_call: NA
clone_size: NA
j_call: TRBJ1-6
v_call: TRBV2

cdr3_nt: TGTGCCAGCAGTGAGGTCCGAGGGGGCGGGAATGAAAAACTGTTTTTT
cdr3_aa: CASSEVRGGGNEKLFF
d_call: TRBD1
clone_size: NA
j_call: TRBJ1-4
v_call: TRBV6-1

cdr3_nt: TGTGCCAGCAGTTGGGGGAAGAAGGGGGGTTCACCCCTCCACTTT
cdr3_aa: CASSWGKKGGSPLHF
d_call: NA
clone_size: few
j_call: TRBJ1-6
v_call: TRBV27

cdr3_nt: TGTGCCACCAGTGGAGGGGTTGGCGGAACTGAAGCTTTCTTT
cdr3_aa: CATSGGVGGTEAFF
d_call: NA
clone_size: few
j_call: TRBJ1-1
v_call: TRBV24-1

cdr3_nt: TGTGCCAGCAGTTTCGGACTAGCGGGACTATCCTACGAGCAGTACTTC
cdr3_aa: CASSFGLAGLSYEQYF
d_call: TRBD2
clone_size: NA
j_call: TRBJ2-7
v_call: TRBV12-3/TRBV12-4

cdr3_nt: TGCAGTGCTAGAGATGTTGGGACGATCGAGGCAGGCTACACCTTC
cdr3_aa: CSARDVGTIEAGYTF
d_call: NA
clone_size: NA
j_call: TRBJ1-2
v_call: TRBV20-1

cdr3_nt: TGTGCCACCCCGGGCTTCGGGGCCCACCCCTACACTGAAGCTTTCTTT
cdr3_aa: CATPGFGAHPYTEAFF
d_call: NA
clone_size: NA
j_call: TRBJ1-1
v_call: TRBV6-4

cdr3_nt: TGTGCCTCCTCGACAGACAGCTATGGCTACACCTTC
cdr3_aa: CASSTDSYGYTF
d_call: NA
clone_size: NA
j_call: TRBJ1-2
v_call: TRBV30

cdr3_nt: TGTGCCGGATCCCGGGACTACTACGAGCAGTACTTC
cdr3_aa: CAGSRDYYEQYF
d_call: TRBD2
clone_size: NA
j_call: TRBJ2-7
v_call: TRBV2

cdr3_nt: TGCAGTGCTAGAGATGTCCGAGTTTACGAGCAGTACTTC
cdr3_aa: CSARDVRVYEQYF
d_call: NA
clone_size: few
j_call: TRBJ2-7
v_call: TRBV20-1

cdr3_nt: TGTGCCAGCTCACCCACAGCTGACTCCTACGAGCAGTACTTC
cdr3_aa: CASSPTADSYEQYF
d_call: NA
clone_size: once
j_call: TRBJ2-7
v_call: TRBV18

cdr3_nt: TGTGCCAGCAGCTTAGCTTCCGTTGCGGGAGGCTACACCTTC
cdr3_aa: CASSLASVAGGYTF
d_call: NA
clone_size: NA
j_call: TRBJ1-2
v_call: TRBV11-2

cdr3_nt: TGTGCCAGCAGCTTAGCTACTAGCGGGGCATACAATGAGCAGTTCTTC
cdr3_aa: CASSLATSGAYNEQFF
d_call: TRBD2
clone_size: NA
j_call: TRBJ2-1
v_call: TRBV7-8

cdr3_nt: TGTGCCAGCAGTGGTGAGACGGCGAACACTGAAGCTTTCTTT
cdr3_aa: CASSGETANTEAFF
d_call: NA
clone_size: few
j_call: TRBJ1-1
v_call: TRBV6-1

cdr3_nt: TGCAGTGCGAGAAGTTTGCCGGGACAACTTTTGAGCACTGAAGCTTTCTTT
cdr3_aa: CSARSLPGQLLSTEAFF
d_call: NA
clone_size: NA
j_call: TRBJ1-1
v_call: TRBV20-1

cdr3_nt: TGTGCCACCAGTGGAAACGGGACAGATCTTACCTACGAGCAGTACTTC
cdr3_aa: CATSGNGTDLTYEQYF
d_call: TRBD1
clone_size: NA
j_call: TRBJ2-7
v_call: TRBV24-1

cdr3_nt: TGTGCCAGCAGCTTGACGACAGGGCCTAATTCACCCCTCCACTTT
cdr3_aa: CASSLTTGPNSPLHF
d_call: TRBD1
clone_size: NA
j_call: TRBJ1-6
v_call: TRBV7-8

cdr3_nt: TGCAGTGCTCCTAAGAGGAGCGGGAGAGGATCCTACGAGCAGTACTTC
cdr3_aa: CSAPKRSGRGSYEQYF
d_call: TRBD2
clone_size: NA
j_call: TRBJ2-7
v_call: TRBV20-1

cdr3_nt: TGTGCCAGCTCAATAGGGGGGAACACCGGGGAGCTGTTTTTT
cdr3_aa: CASSIGGNTGELFF
d_call: NA
clone_size: NA
j_call: TRBJ2-2
v_call: TRBV11-3

cdr3_nt: TGTGCCAGCAGTCACCGGGACAGGGGGTATGGCTACACCTTC
cdr3_aa: CASSHRDRGYGYTF
d_call: TRBD1
clone_size: NA
j_call: TRBJ1-2
v_call: TRBV6-1

cdr3_nt: TGTGCCAGCAGACTAGGGGCGCGGGGTTCACCCCTCCACTTT
cdr3_aa: CASRLGARGSPLHF
d_call: NA
clone_size: once
j_call: TRBJ1-6
v_call: TRBV12-3/TRBV12-4

cdr3_nt: TGCAGTCTAAATCCCTCACGAGGGGCCTCCTACGAGCAGTACTTC
cdr3_aa: CSLNPSRGASYEQYF
d_call: NA
clone_size: NA
j_call: TRBJ2-7
v_call: TRBV20-1

cdr3_nt: TGTGCCAGCAGTCGATCCGGGACAGGGTACGAGCAGTACTTC
cdr3_aa: CASSRSGTGYEQYF
d_call: TRBD1
clone_size: few
j_call: TRBJ2-7
v_call: TRBV27

cdr3_nt: TGTGCCAGCAGTTATCATCCAGATACGCAGTATTTT
cdr3_aa: CASSYHPDTQYF
d_call: NA
clone_size: NA
j_call: TRBJ2-3
v_call: TRBV6-2/TRBV6-3

cdr3_nt: TGTGCCACCAGCAGCCAAATGCCCGGAGTGGAGCCCCAGCATTTT
cdr3_aa: CATSSQMPGVEPQHF
d_call: NA
clone_size: NA
j_call: TRBJ1-5
v_call: TRBV15